This paragraph reports one T cell receptor (beta chain). Its antigen is as yet unknown. V lost 2 bases, J lost 3 bases, and 11 bases lay in between. The CDR3 spans 14 residues. In germline, CDR1 is SGDLS, CDR2 YYNGEE. The study reverse transcribed the entire isolated RNA, so it sequenced expressed TCRB transcripts. Deep immunoSEQ sequencing covered naive, central memory and regulatory T cell samples. Profiled with immunoSEQ multiplex PCR; TCRdb holds only in-frame clones, not every one. The sample lists fewer than 400,000 clones; approximately 9.9% were seen once. The data were taken from a study of beta chain features in type 1 diabetes. Study-wide background: When patients were set against healthy donors, age, gender and cell yields were similar.

Study-wide points: Within patients, naive, central memory and Treg TCRB repertoires seemed more similar than within healthy donors. For patients and controls alike, PCR might favor shorter templates to the same degree. TCRB CDR3s from Type 1 diabetes patients were moderately but significantly shorter in all four CD4+ subsets.

The gene calls are TRBV9 and TRBJ2-5, with D perhaps TRBD2 (6 bases). Material for sequencing was central memory CD4+ T cells from blood. The TCR comes from a man aged 30 to 39 with type 1 diabetes. CDR3 amino acids: CASSVGLAEETQYF. The DNA for the CDR3 is TGTGCCAGCAGCGTGGGACTGGCAGAAGAGACCCAGTACTTC.